The 6 T cell receptor beta chains reported below all come from one sample, sequenced in a study of T cell responses to AZD1222 COVID-19 vaccine. Sequenced by immunoSEQ multiplex PCR; TCRdb stores in-frame clones only, minus some. The repertoire holds roughly 150,000 clones, with 80% to 90% as singletons. The source material was peripheral blood, sampled after recovery from COVID-19. The receptors here all came from an adult who had recovered from COVID-19.

The chain couples TRBV6-2 or TRBV6-3 to TRBJ2-6, with D possibly TRBD2 on 6 matching bases. CDR1 and CDR2 (germline): MNHEY, SVGEGT. The CDR3 covers 19 residues. V lost 0 bases and J lost 4, with 19 bases in between. The CDR3 reads CASSYSSGREVSGANVLTF. DNA for the CDR3: TGTGCCAGCAGTTACTCTTCGGGCAGGGAGGTATCCGGGGCCAACGTCCTGACTTTC.

The CDR3 here is CASSQQYEQYF. The CDR3 DNA sequence: TGTGCCAGCAGCCAGCAGTACGAGCAGTACTTC. The chain uses TRBV3-1 (or the pseudogene TRBV3-2) and TRBJ2-7; D is undetermined. In germline, CDR1 is LGHDT, CDR2 YNNKEL (reference sequence). V shed 3 bases and J shed 4 bases, with 4 bases lying between them. The length of the CDR3 is 11 residues.

The chain is built from TRBV7-2 and TRBJ2-3; no definite D call. The CDR3 contains 12 residues. With 5 bases removed from V and 2 bases from J, the gap between germline ends came to 5 bases. The germline CDR1 and CDR2 sequences are SGHTA and FQGNSA. The CDR3 sequence is CASSLYTDTQYF. CDR3 nucleotide sequence: TGTGCCAGCAGCCTCTACACAGATACGCAGTATTTT.

The V gene is TRBV6-4, the J gene TRBJ2-2; D uncertain. Germline loops: CDR1 MRHNA, CDR2 SNTAGT. The CDR3 has 14 amino acids. V was pared by 6 bases and J by 7 bases, with 15 bases between. The CDR3 nucleotides are TGTGCCAGCAGGATCCGTCCGATAGGCGGGGAGCTGTTTTTT. It is translated as CASRIRPIGGELFF.

The chain has TRBV18 and TRBJ1-1; possible D gene TRBD1, 5 bases. Germline V gene lookup returns CDR1 KGHSH and CDR2 LQKENI. The CDR3 has 13 residues. V lost 5 bases and J lost 1, with 8 bases in between. The CDR3 loop reads CASSTDRNTEAFF. The DNA of the CDR3 is TGTGCCAGCTCAACTGACAGGAACACTGAAGCTTTCTTT.

The CDR3 protein is CATSLRSGELFF. CDR3 sequence (DNA): TGTGCCACCAGCTTAAGGTCCGGGGAGCTGTTTTTT. The rearrangement uses TRBV15 and TRBJ2-2; D call uncertain. Germline V CDR1 and CDR2: LNHNV, YYDKDF (reference sequence). The CDR3 sequence is 12 residues long. Trimming took off 5 bases at V and 6 bases at J, with 7 bases between the two ends.